The 20 T cell receptor beta chains listed next were all sequenced from one sample in a study of identical twins. TCRdb independently ran MiXCR on the 5' RACE reads; one entry per CDR3 protein. Here the sample spans some 440,000 distinct CDR3 sequences, roughly a quarter being singletons. These same records also appear under a second study, on T cells expressing NK-cell markers.

Sample: CD4+ T cells sorted from blood. The receptors stem from a young woman in good health.

This clonotype was seen a handful of times. The rearrangement uses TRBV5-6 and TRBJ1-1; TRBD1 matches 8 bases. Germline CDR1 and CDR2: SGHDT and YYEEEE. The CDR3 runs 14 residues. The V segment lost 4 bases and the J segment 1 base; nucleotides outside the gene matches: 3. In DNA, the CDR3 is TGTGCCAGCAGCAGGGACAGGACGAACACTGAAGCTTTCTTT. This translates into CASSRDRTNTEAFF.

The table lists this clonotype with a count of one. This chain connects TRBV28 to TRBJ1-1; D is undetermined. The CDR3 extends over 13 amino acids. V shed 7 bases and J shed 3 bases, with 12 bases lying between them. In germline, CDR1 is MDHEN, CDR2 SYDVKM. CDR3 bases: TGTGCCAGCAACAACCACATGGACACTGAAGCTTTCTTT. This translates into CASNNHMDTEAFF.

The genes are TRBV20-1 and TRBJ2-1; TRBD1 matches at 10 bases. Per the germline V gene, CDR1 is DFQATT and CDR2 is SNEGSKA (reference sequence). The length of the CDR3 is 12 residues. J was trimmed by 15 bases and V by 5 bases; bases with no gene match: 10. DNA of the CDR3: TGCAGTGCTGGGGACAGGGGCCCTAAACGGTTCTTC. This sequence encodes CSAGDRGPKRFF.

This clonotype was observed a few times. J is TRBJ2-5 and V is TRBV5-1; 7 bases align to TRBD1. CDR1 is SGHRS and CDR2 is YFSETQ in the germline V gene. V lost 4 bases and J lost 1; bases outside the gene matches: 7. The CDR3 sequence is 15 residues long. The CDR3 sequence: CASSRSGTAQETQYF. As DNA, the CDR3 is TGCGCCAGCAGCCGTTCCGGGACAGCCCAAGAGACCCAGTACTTC. The full variable domain, completed using reference TRBV5-1 and TRBJ2-5, is KAGVTQTPRYLIKTRGQQVTLSCSPISGHRSVSWYQQTPGQGLQFLFEYFSETQRNKGNFPGRFSGRQFSNSRSEMNVSTLELGDSALYLCASSRSGTAQETQYFGPGTRLLVL.

This chain uses TRBV10-3 with TRBJ2-7, with 7 bases fitting TRBD1. Per the germline V gene, CDR1 is ENHRY and CDR2 is SYGVKD. The CDR3 is 13 amino acids. V gave up 8 bases and J gave up 1 base; unmatched junction bases: 5. The CDR3 DNA is TGTGCCATCGGGACAGCCTCATCCTACGAGCAGTACTTC. It is translated as CAIGTASSYEQYF.

V and J are TRBV20-1 and TRBJ2-1, with a weak D call TRBD2 (6 bases). The CDR3 extends over 13 amino acids. The germline V gene encodes CDR1 DFQATT and CDR2 SNEGSKA (reference sequence). For the CDR3, the DNA is TGCAGGGTCGGCGGGGCCGACTTAGATGAGCAGTTCTTC. It encodes CRVGGADLDEQFF.

Worth noting for this clonotype: Germline and junction disagree at one end, which may indicate a read error. CDR3 protein: CATGDSGGAVDTDTQYF. Here the CDR3 DNA reads TGTGCCACCGGTGATTCGGGGGGCGCCGTAGACACAGATACGCAGTATTTT. The chain uses TRBV24-1 and TRBJ2-3, with D perhaps TRBD2 (7 bases). Germline V gene data show CDR1 as KGHDR and CDR2 as SFDVKD. This CDR3 region has 17 residues.

The chain couples TRBV20-1 to TRBJ2-3; D is undetermined. The CDR3 covers 10 residues. V lost 0 bases and J lost 12, with 7 bases in between. CDR1 is DFQATT and CDR2 is SNEGSKA in the germline V gene (reference sequence). The DNA for the CDR3 is TGCAGTGCTAGAGATCGCTCACAGTATTTT. Its protein is CSARDRSQYF.

This chain links TRBV29-1 with TRBJ2-7; D is perhaps TRBD2 (6 bases). The CDR3 length is 13 residues. Germline V gene data show CDR1 as SQVTM and CDR2 as ANQGSEA. V shed 4 bases and J shed 3 bases, with 13 bases lying between them. DNA of the CDR3: TGCAGCGTTGCCAGCGGAGGGGACTACGAGCAGTACTTC. Translated: CSVASGGDYEQYF.

The V and J genes are TRBV2 and TRBJ1-1; unclear D gene. In germline, CDR1 is SNHLY, CDR2 FYNNEI. The V end lost 3 bases, the J end lost 3 bases, and 11 bases lay between the germline ends. The CDR3 is 14 residues long. CDR3 amino acids: CASSELVLYTEAFF. For the CDR3, the DNA is TGTGCCAGCAGTGAGCTGGTTCTGTACACTGAAGCTTTCTTT.

J is TRBJ2-7 and V is TRBV6-2 or TRBV6-3; weak D call: TRBD1 (6 bases). Trimming cost V 6 bases and J 6 bases, with 12 bases left between them. The CDR3 contains 12 residues. Germline V lookup: CDR1 MNHEY, CDR2 SVGEGT. The CDR3 DNA reads as TGTGCCAGCAGCCAAACAGGGAGCGAGCAGTACTTC. This sequence encodes CASSQTGSEQYF.

The chain recombines TRBV11-2 with TRBJ2-5, with D hard to call. From germline, CDR1 is SGHAT and CDR2 FQNNGV. Trimming stripped 3 bases from V and 3 bases from J, with 8 bases between. This CDR3 comprises 13 residues. CDR3 amino acids: CASSFTVKETQYF. CDR3 coding DNA: TGTGCCAGCAGCTTCACAGTTAAAGAGACCCAGTACTTC.

This chain links TRBV7-9 with TRBJ1-5; TRBD1 matches 9 bases. The CDR3 covers 14 residues. Germline CDR1 SEHNR, CDR2 FQNEAQ (reference sequence). Trimming at V came to 5 bases and at J to 12 bases, leaving 11 bases not matched to a gene. The CDR3 spells CASSPTGQGIFQHF. DNA of the CDR3: TGTGCCAGCAGCCCTACGGGACAGGGTATTTTCCAGCATTTT.

The table lists this clonotype with a few counts. The rearrangement links TRBV29-1 to TRBJ2-5, with 12 bases aligning to TRBD1. CDR3 length equals 15 residues. The ends lost 8 bases at V and 0 bases at J; junction bases unmatched: 7. Germline CDR1 is SQVTM and CDR2 is ANQGSEA. CDR3 residues: CSTTGTGGHQETQYF. The CDR3 nucleotides read TGCAGCACAACCGGGACAGGGGGCCACCAAGAGACCCAGTACTTC.

This clonotype was recorded at least ten times. In DNA form, the CDR3 reads TGCGCCAGCAGAATTCAGGGTTCCCACAATGAGCAGTTCTTC. Its translation is CASRIQGSHNEQFF. The gene calls are TRBV5-1 and TRBJ2-1; a possible D gene is TRBD1 (5 bases). Germline lookup yields CDR1 SGHRS and CDR2 YFSETQ. V was trimmed by 5 bases and J by 5 bases, leaving 14 bases between them. CDR3 length: 14 amino acids.

This clonotype was observed a few times. The chain couples TRBV7-2 to TRBJ2-1, with 8 bases lining up with TRBD2. Germline V CDR1 and CDR2: SGHTA, FQGNSA. There are 15 residues in the CDR3. Trimming removed 6 bases from V and 3 bases from J; junction bases left unmatched: 7. The CDR3 is CASRRTSRNYNEQFF. The DNA of the CDR3 is TGTGCCAGCAGGAGGACTAGCAGAAACTACAATGAGCAGTTCTTC. Variable domain in full (rest from reference TRBV7-2 and TRBJ2-1): GAGVSQSPSNKVTEKGKDVELRCDPISGHTALYWYRQSLGQGLEFLIYFQGNSAPDKSGLPSDRFSAERTGGSVSTLTIQRTQQEDSAVYLCASRRTSRNYNEQFFGPGTRLTVL.

A few counts support this clonotype. This chain links TRBV29-1 with TRBJ2-6; 7 positions agree with TRBD1. Germline loops: CDR1 SQVTM, CDR2 ANQGSEA. This CDR3 is built from 18 residues. The V segment lost 6 bases and the J segment 0 bases; nucleotides outside the gene matches: 14. This CDR3 reads CSVIPQGQVVSGANVLTF. The CDR3 coding sequence is TGCAGCGTCATACCGCAAGGACAGGTCGTCTCTGGGGCCAACGTCCTGACTTTC.

This clonotype occurred a few times. The chain uses TRBV4-2 and TRBJ2-5; 9 bases are shared with TRBD2. CDR3 size: 14 residues. Germline CDR1 and CDR2: LGHNA and YNFKEQ. Trimming cost V 5 bases and J 2 bases; bases outside gene matches: 3. This CDR3 reads CASSASGDQETQYF. The DNA for the CDR3 is TGTGCCAGCAGCGCTAGCGGGGATCAAGAGACCCAGTACTTC.

This clonotype showed up just a few times. V and J are TRBV10-3 and TRBJ2-7; a weak D match, TRBD1 (6 bases). Germline-derived CDR1 and CDR2 are ENHRY and SYGVKD. Trimming took off 0 bases at V and 5 bases at J, with 20 bases between the two ends. There are 17 residues in the CDR3. For the CDR3, the DNA is TGTGCCATCAGTGAGTCGAAGAGAACAGGGTTTGTACACGAGCAGTACTTC. It is translated as CAISESKRTGFVHEQYF.

This clonotype was counted only a few times. The J gene is TRBJ2-7, the V gene TRBV5-1; 9 bases map to TRBD1. Looked up from germline, CDR1 is SGHRS and CDR2 is YFSETQ. This CDR3 region has 14 residues. Germline trimming cut 4 bases from V and 3 bases from J; bases unmatched to any gene: 5. The DNA for the CDR3 is TGCGCCAGCAGCCCACAGGGGGCTGTCTACGAGCAGTACTTC. Protein: CASSPQGAVYEQYF.